This T cell receptor beta chain was observed in a study of shared clonotypes between healthy human individuals. Study-wide findings and caveats: Memory subsets had estimated richness that was generally smaller than that of naive subsets.

A remark on this clone: Its antigen is currently unknown.

This CDR3 is built from 16 residues. Germline lookup yields CDR1 MNHEY and CDR2 SMNVEV (reference sequence). Every subset had its genomic DNA shared out evenly among several immunoSEQ plates. Under the authors' procedure: ImmunoSEQ output lacked quality scores and full-length reads, limiting matched filtering. Only in-frame clones appear in the TCRdb table, and some are missing; sequencing was by immunoSEQ multiplex PCR. D and trimming were read from the DNA, whereas the V and J calls and clone size are those reported in that table. There are roughly 300,000 clones in the sample; over 75% occur only once, and around 16% lies in the top ten.

The sequence came from a man younger than 35 in good health. The chain employs TRBV27 and TRBJ2-3, with D hard to call. The sequenced sample consisted of memory CD8+ T cells sorted from blood. Subset meaning: CD45RO+ cells pooled with CCR7-negative TemRA cells. The CDR3 sequence: CVSGVGPSASTDTQYF. The CDR3 DNA is TGTGTCTCAGGTGTAGGTCCGTCCGCTAGCACAGATACGCAGTATTTT.